This T cell receptor (beta chain) was identified in a study of CD8+ T cells in alopecia areata. Lesional scalp punch biopsies and peripheral blood came from alopecia areata patients. This clone was counted between two and nine times. The V and J ends lost 1 base and 0 bases respectively, with 4 bases between them. In germline, CDR1 is SGDLS, CDR2 YYNGEE. The CDR3 is 13 residues long. As the sequencing template, cDNA was produced by extracting RNA and reverse transcribing it. The data were produced by immunoSEQ multiplex PCR, yet TCRdb's version contains in-frame clones alone and is incomplete. The sample carries under 70,000 clones, 60% recorded once.

Sequences were derived from CD8+ T cells sorted from blood, sampled at week 0. The source is a human donor with alopecia areata. This chain joins TRBV9 and TRBJ1-1; D not resolved. Here the CDR3 DNA reads TGTGCCAGCAGCGTACCTGTGAACACTGAAGCTTTCTTT. As protein: CASSVPVNTEAFF.